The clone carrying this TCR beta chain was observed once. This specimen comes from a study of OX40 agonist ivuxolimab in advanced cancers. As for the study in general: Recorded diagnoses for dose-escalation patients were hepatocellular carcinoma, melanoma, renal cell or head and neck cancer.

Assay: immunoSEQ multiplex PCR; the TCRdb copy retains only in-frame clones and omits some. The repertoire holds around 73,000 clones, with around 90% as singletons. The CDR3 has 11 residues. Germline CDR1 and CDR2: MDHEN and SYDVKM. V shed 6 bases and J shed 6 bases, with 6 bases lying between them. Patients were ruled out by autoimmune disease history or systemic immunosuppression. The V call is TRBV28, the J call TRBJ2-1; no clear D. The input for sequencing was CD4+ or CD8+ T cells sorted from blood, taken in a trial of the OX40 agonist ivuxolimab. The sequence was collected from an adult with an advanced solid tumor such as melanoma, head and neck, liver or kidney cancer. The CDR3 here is CASRDPNEQFF. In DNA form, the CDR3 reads TGTGCCAGCAGAGACCCCAATGAGCAGTTCTTC.